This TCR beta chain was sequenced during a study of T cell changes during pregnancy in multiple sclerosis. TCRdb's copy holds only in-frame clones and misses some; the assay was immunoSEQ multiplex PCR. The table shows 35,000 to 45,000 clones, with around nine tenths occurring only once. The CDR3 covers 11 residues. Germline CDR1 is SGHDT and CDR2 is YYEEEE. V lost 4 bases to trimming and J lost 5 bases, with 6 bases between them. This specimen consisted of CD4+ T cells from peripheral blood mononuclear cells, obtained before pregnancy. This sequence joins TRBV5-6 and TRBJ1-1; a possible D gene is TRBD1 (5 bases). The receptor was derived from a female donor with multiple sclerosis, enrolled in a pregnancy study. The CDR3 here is CASSRGTEAFF. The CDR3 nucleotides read TGTGCCAGCAGCCGGGGGACTGAAGCTTTCTTT. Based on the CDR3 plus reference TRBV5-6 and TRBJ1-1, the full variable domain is DAGVTQSPTHLIKTRGQQVTLRCSPKSGHDTVSWYQQALGQGPQFIFQYYEEEERQRGNFPDRFSGHQFPNYSSELNVNALLLGDSALYLCASSRGTEAFFGQGTRLTVV.